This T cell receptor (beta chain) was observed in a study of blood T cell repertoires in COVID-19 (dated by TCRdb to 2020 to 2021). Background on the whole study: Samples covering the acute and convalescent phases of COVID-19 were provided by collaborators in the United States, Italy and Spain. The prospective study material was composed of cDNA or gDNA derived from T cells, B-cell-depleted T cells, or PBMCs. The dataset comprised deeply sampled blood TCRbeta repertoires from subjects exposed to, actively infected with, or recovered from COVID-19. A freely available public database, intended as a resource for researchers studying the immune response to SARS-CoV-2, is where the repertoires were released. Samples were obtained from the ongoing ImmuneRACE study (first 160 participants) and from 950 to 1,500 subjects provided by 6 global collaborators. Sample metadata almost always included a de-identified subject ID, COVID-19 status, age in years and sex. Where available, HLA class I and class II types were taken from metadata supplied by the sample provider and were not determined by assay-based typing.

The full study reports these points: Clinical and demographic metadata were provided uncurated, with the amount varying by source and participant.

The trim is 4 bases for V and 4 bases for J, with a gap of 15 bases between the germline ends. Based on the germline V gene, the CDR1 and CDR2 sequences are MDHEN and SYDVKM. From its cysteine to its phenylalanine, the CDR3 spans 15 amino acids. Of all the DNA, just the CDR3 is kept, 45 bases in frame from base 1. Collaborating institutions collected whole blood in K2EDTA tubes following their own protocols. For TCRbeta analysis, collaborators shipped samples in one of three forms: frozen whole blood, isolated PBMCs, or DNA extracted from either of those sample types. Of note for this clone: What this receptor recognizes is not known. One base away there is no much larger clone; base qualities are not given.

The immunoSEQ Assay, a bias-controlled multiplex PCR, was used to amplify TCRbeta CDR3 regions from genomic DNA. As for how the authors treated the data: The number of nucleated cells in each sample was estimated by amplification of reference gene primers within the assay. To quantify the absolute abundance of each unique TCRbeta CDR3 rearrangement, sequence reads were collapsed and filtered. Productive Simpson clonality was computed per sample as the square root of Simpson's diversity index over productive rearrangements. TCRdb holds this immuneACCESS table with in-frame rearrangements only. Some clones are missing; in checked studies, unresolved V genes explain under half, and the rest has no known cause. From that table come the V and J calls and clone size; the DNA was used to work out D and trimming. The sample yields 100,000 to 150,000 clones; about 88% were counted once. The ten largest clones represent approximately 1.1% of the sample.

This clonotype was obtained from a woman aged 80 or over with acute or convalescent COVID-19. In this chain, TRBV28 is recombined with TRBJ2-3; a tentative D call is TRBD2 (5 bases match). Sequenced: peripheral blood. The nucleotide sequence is TGTGCCAGCAGTTCAGTCGGAGGAGGCCCAGATACGCAGTATTTT. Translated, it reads CASSSVGGGPDTQYF.